These 19 T cell receptor beta chains were all obtained from the same sample, sequenced in a study of blood T cell repertoires in COVID-19. The assay was immunoSEQ multiplex PCR, and TCRdb's table has in-frame clones only and misses some. The table includes some 87,000 clones, 70% to 90% detected once. The specimen was peripheral blood. These receptors came from a woman in her 70s with active or convalescent COVID-19.

The rearrangement links TRBV7-2 to TRBJ1-5; D is uncertain. V was trimmed by 3 bases and J by 13 bases, leaving 16 bases between them. Looked up from germline, CDR1 is SGHTA and CDR2 is FQGNSA. This CDR3 has 13 residues. The CDR3 DNA reads TGTGCCAGCAGCTTCGACTCCACCTGGGTTCAGCATTTT. Translating it yields CASSFDSTWVQHF.

The rearrangement uses TRBV10-3 and TRBJ2-5, with 9 bases that match TRBD1. This CDR3 is built from 15 residues. With V trimmed by 3 bases and J by 5 bases, 7 bases remained unmatched. Per the germline V gene, CDR1 is ENHRY and CDR2 is SYGVKD. CDR3 DNA: TGTGCCATCAGTGATACGGACAGGGGTTGGGAGACCCAGTACTTC. It specifies CAISDTDRGWETQYF.

The chain is built from TRBV3-1 (or the pseudogene TRBV3-2) and TRBJ1-3; 8 bases line up with TRBD1. CDR1 and CDR2 from the germline V gene are LGHDT and YNNKEL (reference sequence). Trimming at V came to 0 bases and at J to 4 bases, leaving 2 bases not matched to a gene. This CDR3 contains 15 residues. This chain's CDR3 is CASSQDRTGGNTIYF. The CDR3 DNA reads as TGTGCCAGCAGCCAAGATAGGACAGGGGGAAACACCATATATTTT.

The V and J genes are TRBV4-2 and TRBJ1-5; D is ambiguous. Germline V CDR1 and CDR2: LGHNA, YNFKEQ. The CDR3 has 13 residues. V lost 0 bases, J lost 4 bases, and 4 bases lay in between. CDR3 DNA sequence: TGTGCCAGCAGCCAAGATCAGAATCAGCCCCAGCATTTT. This encodes CASSQDQNQPQHF.

The chain links TRBV2 to TRBJ1-1; no definite D call. Trimming removed 6 bases from V and 5 bases from J, with 13 bases in between. The CDR3 has 13 amino acids. The germline gives CDR1 SNHLY, CDR2 FYNNEI. The CDR3 protein is CASRAVPGTEAFF. In DNA form, the CDR3 reads TGTGCCAGCAGGGCCGTTCCGGGTACTGAAGCTTTCTTT.

The rearrangement uses TRBV28 and TRBJ1-3; 8 bases align to TRBD1. The ends lost 4 bases at V and 1 base at J; junction bases unmatched: 6. Germline CDR1 reads MDHEN; CDR2 reads SYDVKM. The CDR3 consists of 16 residues. As DNA, the CDR3 is TGTGCCAGCAGTTCGGGCCGACAGGGGTCTGGAAACACCATATATTTT. Translating it yields CASSSGRQGSGNTIYF.

This rearrangement joins TRBV10-2 to TRBJ2-3; D might be TRBD1 (6 bases). CDR3 length: 16 amino acids. In germline, CDR1 is WSHSY, CDR2 SAAADI. Trimming stripped 7 bases from V and 1 base from J, with 18 bases between. CDR3 sequence (DNA): TGCGCCAGCACCAAGGGGCGGACAGCCCGCACAGATACGCAGTATTTT. It translates to CASTKGRTARTDTQYF.

This clone has a single count. J is TRBJ1-1 and V is TRBV27; 8 bases agree with TRBD1. The junction had 4 bases not matched to a gene; V was cut back by 4 bases and J by 0 bases. The CDR3 consists of 15 residues. The V gene's germline CDR1 is MNHEY and CDR2 SMNVEV (reference sequence). CDR3 bases: TGTGCCAGCAGTTCCCGGACAGGGTTGAACACTGAAGCTTTCTTT. Translated, it gives CASSSRTGLNTEAFF.

The chain carries TRBV5-4 and TRBJ1-1; 7 positions agree with TRBD1. Germline CDR1 is SGHNT and CDR2 is YYREEE (reference sequence). This CDR3 spans 14 amino acids. J gave up 4 bases and V 2 bases, and 5 bases lay outside the gene matches. CDR3 residues: CASSFRQGGTEAFF. The CDR3 nucleotides are TGTGCCAGCAGCTTCCGGCAGGGGGGCACTGAAGCTTTCTTT.

The genes are TRBV28 and TRBJ1-5; a possible D gene is TRBD1 (6 bases). V was trimmed by 3 bases and J by 6 bases, leaving 12 bases between them. This CDR3 comprises 14 residues. CDR1 and CDR2 from the germline V gene are MDHEN and SYDVKM. The CDR3 loop reads CASSFLQGPQPQHF. In DNA, the CDR3 is TGTGCCAGCAGTTTCCTACAGGGTCCTCAGCCCCAGCATTTT.

The chain joins TRBV10-3 to TRBJ1-1; 10 bases agree with TRBD1. Germline CDR1 and CDR2: ENHRY and SYGVKD. Losses at the gene ends were 6 bases for V and 10 bases for J; bases not matched to a gene: 11. This CDR3 is 14 amino acids long. CDR3: CAISRQGAGQGAFF. In nucleotides, the CDR3 is TGTGCCATCAGCCGACAGGGGGCCGGGCAGGGAGCTTTCTTT.

This chain uses TRBV6-5 with TRBJ1-3; D remains unclear. The ends were cut back, 7 bases at V and 1 base at J, with 11 bases in the middle. The CDR3 is 14 residues long. Germline-derived CDR1 and CDR2 are MNHEY and SVGAGI. CDR3 sequence: CASTPSGSGNTIYF. The CDR3 nucleotides read TGTGCCAGCACCCCCTCGGGATCTGGAAACACCATATATTTT.

The chain joins TRBV18 to TRBJ2-1, with D uncertain. The germline V and J ends were trimmed by 2 bases and 5 bases, with 10 bases remaining between them. Germline CDR1 is KGHSH and CDR2 is LQKENI. The CDR3 spans 14 residues. CDR3 protein: CASSPTLHDNEQFF. The CDR3 DNA reads TGTGCCAGCTCACCAACTTTGCATGACAATGAGCAGTTCTTC.

The chain links TRBV19 to TRBJ1-1, with 12 bases matching TRBD1. The CDR3 loop spans 17 amino acids. CDR1 and CDR2 (germline): LNHDA, SQIVND (reference sequence). J lost 5 bases, V lost 6 bases, and 13 bases had no gene match. The CDR3 here is CASSFSTGQGARTEAFF. CDR3 DNA sequence: TGTGCCAGTAGCTTCTCGACGGGACAGGGGGCGAGGACTGAAGCTTTCTTT.

The chain employs TRBV4-2 and TRBJ1-6; 11 bases line up with TRBD1. V dropped 0 bases and J dropped 10; count of bases not matched to a gene: 8. The CDR3 covers 17 residues. Germline V lookup: CDR1 LGHNA, CDR2 YNFKEQ. The CDR3 DNA reads TGTGCCAGCAGCCAAGATATCTCGGACAGGGGGCCATCACCCCTCCACTTT. This encodes CASSQDISDRGPSPLHF.

The V and J genes are TRBV5-6 and TRBJ1-2; 11 nucleotides match TRBD1. Per germline, CDR1 SGHDT and CDR2 YYEEEE. The CDR3 is 14 amino acids. V was clipped by 0 bases and J by 7 bases; unmatched bases: 2. CDR3 DNA sequence: TGTGCCAGCAGCTTGGCGGGACAGGGGGGTGGCTACACCTTC. This gives the protein CASSLAGQGGGYTF.

The CDR3 DNA reads TGCGCCAGCAGCTTGGGAGGACAGGGGAGCGAGCAGTACTTC. Protein sequence: CASSLGGQGSEQYF. V and J are TRBV5-1 and TRBJ2-7; TRBD1 matches at 9 bases. V lost 0 bases to trimming and J lost 6 bases; unmatched junction nucleotides: 4. The CDR3 runs to 14 residues. Germline assignment: CDR1 SGHRS and CDR2 YFSETQ.

This clone has just a few counts. The chain combines TRBV5-4 with TRBJ1-4, with D unclear. Trimming left V 1 base short and J 10 bases short, with 11 bases between. This CDR3 comprises 13 residues. Germline loops: CDR1 SGHNT, CDR2 YYREEE (reference sequence). The CDR3 nucleotides read TGTGCCAGCAGCTTGAACACAAACGCAAAACTGTTTTTT. Amino acids: CASSLNTNAKLFF.

This clone was found once. The V gene is TRBV5-4, the J gene TRBJ2-3; TRBD2 agrees at 8 bases. Per germline, CDR1 SGHNT and CDR2 YYREEE (reference sequence). V shed 7 bases, J shed 6 bases, and the junction held 13 bases outside the gene matches. This CDR3 has 15 residues. This CDR3 is CASREGGTLRDTQYF. Here the CDR3 DNA reads TGTGCCAGCCGGGAGGGGGGGACCCTTCGGGATACGCAGTATTTT. Variable domain in full (rest from reference TRBV5-4 and TRBJ2-3): ETGVTQSPTHLIKTRGQQVTLRCSSQSGHNTVSWYQQALGQGPQFIFQYYREEENGRGNFPPRFSGLQFPNYSSELNVNALELDDSALYLCASREGGTLRDTQYFGPGTRLTVL.